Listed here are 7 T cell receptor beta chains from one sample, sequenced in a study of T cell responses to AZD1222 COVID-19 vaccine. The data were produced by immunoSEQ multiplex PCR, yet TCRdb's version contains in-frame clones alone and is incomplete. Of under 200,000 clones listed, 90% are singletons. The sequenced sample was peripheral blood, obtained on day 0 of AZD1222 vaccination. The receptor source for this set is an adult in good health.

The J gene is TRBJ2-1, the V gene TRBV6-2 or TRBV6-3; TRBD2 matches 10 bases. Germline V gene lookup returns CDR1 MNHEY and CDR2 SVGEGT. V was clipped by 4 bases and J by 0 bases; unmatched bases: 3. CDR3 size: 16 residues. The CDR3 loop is CASSSKRGGSYNEQFF. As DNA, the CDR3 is TGTGCCAGCAGTTCAAAGCGGGGGGGCTCCTACAATGAGCAGTTCTTC.

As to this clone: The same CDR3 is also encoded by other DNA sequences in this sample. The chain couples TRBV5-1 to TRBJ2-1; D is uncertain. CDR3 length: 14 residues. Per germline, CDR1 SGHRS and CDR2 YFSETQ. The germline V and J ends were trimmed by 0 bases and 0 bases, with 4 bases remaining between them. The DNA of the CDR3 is TGCGCCAGCAGCTTGGGGTCCTCCTACAATGAGCAGTTCTTC. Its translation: CASSLGSSYNEQFF. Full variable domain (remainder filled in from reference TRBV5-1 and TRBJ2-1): KAGVTQTPRYLIKTRGQQVTLSCSPISGHRSVSWYQQTPGQGLQFLFEYFSETQRNKGNFPGRFSGRQFSNSRSEMNVSTLELGDSALYLCASSLGSSYNEQFFGPGTRLTVL.

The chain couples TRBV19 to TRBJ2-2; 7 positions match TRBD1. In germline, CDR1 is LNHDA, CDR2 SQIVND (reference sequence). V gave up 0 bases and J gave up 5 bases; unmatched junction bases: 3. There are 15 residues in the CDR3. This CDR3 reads CASSIESRGTGELFF. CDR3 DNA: TGTGCCAGTAGTATAGAGTCCAGGGGGACCGGGGAGCTGTTTTTT.

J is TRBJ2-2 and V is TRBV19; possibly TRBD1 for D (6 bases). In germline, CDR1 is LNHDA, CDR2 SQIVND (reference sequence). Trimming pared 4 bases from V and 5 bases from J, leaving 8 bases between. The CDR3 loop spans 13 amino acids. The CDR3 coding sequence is TGTGCCAGTAGTACCAGGGGAACCGGGGAGCTGTTTTTT. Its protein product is CASSTRGTGELFF. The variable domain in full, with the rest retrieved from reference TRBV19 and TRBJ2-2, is DGGITQSPKYLFRKEGQNVTLSCEQNLNHDAMYWYRQDPGQGLRLIYYSQIVNDFQKGDIAEGYSVSREKKESFPLTVTSAQKNPTAFYLCASSTRGTGELFFGEGSRLTVL.

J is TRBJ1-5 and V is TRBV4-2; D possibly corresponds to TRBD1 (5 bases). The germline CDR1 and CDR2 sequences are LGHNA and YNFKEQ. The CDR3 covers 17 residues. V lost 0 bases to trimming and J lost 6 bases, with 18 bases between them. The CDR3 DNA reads TGTGCCAGCAGCCAAGATTTGGCAGGGAGGTTCGGTCAGCCCCAGCATTTT. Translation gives CASSQDLAGRFGQPQHF.

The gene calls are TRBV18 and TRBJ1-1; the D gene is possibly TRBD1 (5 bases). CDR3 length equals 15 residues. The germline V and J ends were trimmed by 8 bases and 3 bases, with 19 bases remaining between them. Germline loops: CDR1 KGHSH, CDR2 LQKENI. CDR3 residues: CASADGRGLDTEAFF. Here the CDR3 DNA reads TGTGCCAGCGCGGACGGCCGGGGCTTGGACACTGAAGCTTTCTTT.

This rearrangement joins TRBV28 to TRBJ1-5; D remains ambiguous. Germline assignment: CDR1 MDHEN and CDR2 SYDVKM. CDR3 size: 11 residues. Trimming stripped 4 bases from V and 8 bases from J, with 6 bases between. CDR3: CASSSLEPQHF. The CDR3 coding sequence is TGTGCCAGCAGTTCACTAGAGCCCCAGCATTTT.